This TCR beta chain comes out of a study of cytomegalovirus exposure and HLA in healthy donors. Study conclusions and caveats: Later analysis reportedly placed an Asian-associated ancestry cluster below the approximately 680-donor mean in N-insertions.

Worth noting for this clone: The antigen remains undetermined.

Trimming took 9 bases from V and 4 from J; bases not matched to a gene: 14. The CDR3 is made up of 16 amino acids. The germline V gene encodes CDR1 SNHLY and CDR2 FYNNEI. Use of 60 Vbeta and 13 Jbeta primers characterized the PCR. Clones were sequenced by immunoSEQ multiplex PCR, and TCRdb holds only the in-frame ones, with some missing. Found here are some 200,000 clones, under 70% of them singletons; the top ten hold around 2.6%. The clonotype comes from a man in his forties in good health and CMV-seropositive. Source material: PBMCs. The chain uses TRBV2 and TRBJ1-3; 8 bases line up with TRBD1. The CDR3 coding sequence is TGTGCCAGTTCGTCCCTACGGGGGACAGGAGGAAACACCATATATTTT. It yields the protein CASSSLRGTGGNTIYF.